The 11 T cell receptor beta chains in this list originate from one sample, sequenced in a study of T cell responses to AZD1222 COVID-19 vaccine. Produced via immunoSEQ multiplex PCR; TCRdb's table is partial and in-frame only. Of some 100,000 clones listed, about nine tenths are singletons. Sequenced here: peripheral blood, sampled on day 0 of AZD1222 vaccination. The receptors originated from an adult in good health.

The CDR3 DNA sequence: TGTGCCAGCAGCAAATTCAATCAACGGGAGTTCTTC. Amino acids: CASSKFNQREFF. The chain carries TRBV21-1 and TRBJ2-1; the D call of TRBD2 is as the table states it, not checked on the DNA. TRBV21-1 is recorded as a pseudogene. The CDR3 loop spans 12 amino acids.

The chain uses TRBV2 and TRBJ1-1, with unresolved D. The CDR3 sequence is 12 residues long. CDR1 is SNHLY, CDR2 FYNNEI, per germline. V lost 4 bases and J 7 bases, leaving 10 bases between the germline ends. CDR3 coding DNA: TGTGCCAGCAGTGCCTTTCCGGGTGAAGCTTTCTTT. This gives the protein CASSAFPGEAFF.

J is TRBJ2-7 and V is TRBV3-1 (or the pseudogene TRBV3-2); 11 bases match TRBD2. CDR3 length: 14 amino acids. Germline-derived CDR1 and CDR2 are LGHDT and YNNKEL (reference sequence). V trimming: 6 bases; J trimming: 2 bases; junction bases outside the gene matches: 3. CDR3 region: CASSVTSGAYEQYF. CDR3 in DNA: TGTGCCAGCAGTGTGACTAGCGGGGCCTACGAGCAGTACTTC.

This chain links TRBV5-4 with TRBJ2-3; tentative D call: TRBD2 (5 bases). The CDR3 is 15 residues long. V was shortened by 5 bases and J by 7 bases, with 20 bases between the two germline ends. CDR1 and CDR2 from the germline V gene are SGHNT and YYREEE (reference sequence). The CDR3 loop reads CASRPPGLQGNTQYF. In nucleotides, the CDR3 is TGTGCCAGCAGGCCTCCCGGACTCCAAGGGAATACGCAGTATTTT.

This clone showed up just a few times. This chain joins TRBV27 and TRBJ2-3; tentatively, D is TRBD2 (7 bases). This CDR3 is built from 17 residues. Trimming shortened V by 3 bases and J by 1 base, and 17 bases separated the two germline ends. CDR1 is MNHEY, CDR2 SMNVEV, per germline (reference sequence). The CDR3 DNA sequence: TGTGCCAGCAGTTTTGGGGTGGGGGGGGCTGGCACAGATACGCAGTATTTT. It translates to CASSFGVGGAGTDTQYF.

The J gene is TRBJ1-1, the V gene TRBV13; 11 bases align to TRBD1. J gave up 4 bases and V 1 base, and 14 bases lay outside the gene matches. This CDR3 has 19 residues. Germline V gene lookup returns CDR1 PRHDT and CDR2 FYEKMQ (reference sequence). The CDR3 DNA sequence: TGTGCCAGCAGCTTAGACCCTGTTGGGACAGGGGGGTTGCGCACTGAAGCTTTCTTT. This sequence encodes CASSLDPVGTGGLRTEAFF.

V is TRBV11-2 and J is TRBJ1-1; 7 bases are shared with TRBD1. The CDR3 spans 14 residues. Germline CDR1 is SGHAT and CDR2 is FQNNGV. V dropped 3 bases and J dropped 5; count of bases not matched to a gene: 6. The CDR3 loop reads CASSFRDRRTEAFF. The CDR3 DNA sequence: TGTGCCAGCAGCTTCCGGGACAGACGGACTGAAGCTTTCTTT.

The chain couples TRBV5-4 to TRBJ1-4; 9 nucleotides line up with TRBD1. Germline lookup yields CDR1 SGHNT and CDR2 YYREEE (reference sequence). V lost 4 bases and J lost 5; bases outside the gene matches: 12. The CDR3 is 17 residues long. CDR3: CASSPGQGPSQNEKLFF. The CDR3 bases are TGTGCCAGCAGCCCAGGACAGGGGCCCTCCCAAAATGAAAAACTGTTTTTT.

The J gene is TRBJ2-2, the V gene TRBV2; TRBD2 matches at 8 bases. The junction had 6 bases not matched to a gene; V was cut back by 5 bases and J by 1 base. The germline V gene has CDR1 SNHLY and CDR2 FYNNEI. The CDR3 is made up of 16 amino acids. Here the CDR3 DNA reads TGTGCCAGCAGTCTGGCGGGGGGCGTGAACACCGGGGAGCTGTTTTTT. Translating it yields CASSLAGGVNTGELFF.

V usage is TRBV9 and J usage is TRBJ1-5, with D perhaps matching TRBD1 (5 bases). V lost 0 bases and J 1 base, leaving 8 bases between the germline ends. CDR3 length: 15 residues. The V gene's germline CDR1 is SGDLS and CDR2 YYNGEE. This chain's CDR3 is CASSVGGESNQPQHF. The DNA of the CDR3 is TGTGCCAGCAGCGTAGGGGGCGAGAGCAATCAGCCCCAGCATTTT.

The rearrangement links TRBV7-2 to TRBJ1-4; no reliable D call. CDR1 is SGHTA and CDR2 is FQGNSA in the germline V gene. The CDR3 spans 16 residues. V was shortened by 4 bases and J by 5 bases, with 17 bases between the two germline ends. In DNA, the CDR3 is TGTGCCAGCAGCTACGGGCCCCCTGGGTTGAATGAAAAACTGTTTTTT. Translating gives CASSYGPPGLNEKLFF.